Ten or more counts support the clone carrying this TCR beta chain. No antigen is known for it. With two-round multiplex PCR, TCR beta CDR3 sequences were amplified from genomic DNA. For every TRBV and TRBJ gene, a specific primer was used in first-round PCR. TCRdb processed the multiplex PCR reads anew with MiXCR; each CDR3 protein has one entry. This sample yields approximately 28,000 distinct CDR3 sequences, of which about 30% are seen a single time; roughly a third belongs to the top ten. The data belong to a study of prognosis after radiotherapy for stage I lung cancer. Whole-study context: Each non-small cell lung cancer patient was deemed medically inoperable.

Germline V lookup: CDR1 MNHEY, CDR2 SVGAGI. V lost 0 bases and J lost 6, with 9 bases in between. This CDR3 has 15 amino acids. General observations from the study: A fall in unique TCR clone counts followed stereotactic body radiation therapy, with medians of around 10,000 versus 6,900.

Peripheral blood was collected in volumes of 5 to 7.5 milliliters at each of two time points. The clonotype originates from a donor older than 45 with non-small cell lung cancer. The material was PBMCs, obtained before or after stereotactic body radiation therapy (not recorded which). The chain couples TRBV6-5 to TRBJ1-6, with D maybe TRBD1 (6 bases). CDR3: CASSYSLGANSPLHF. CDR3 sequence (DNA): TGTGCCAGCAGTTACTCACTGGGGGCTAATTCACCCCTCCACTTT.